A single sample gave rise to the 5 T cell receptor beta chains below, sequenced in a study of cytomegalovirus exposure and HLA in healthy donors. The primer mix had 60 Vbeta and 13 Jbeta primers. The assay was immunoSEQ multiplex PCR, and TCRdb's table has in-frame clones only and misses some. Here the sample spans roughly 150,000 clones, approximately 79% being singletons. Sequenced sample: PBMCs. These receptor sequences come from a woman aged 45 to 65 in good health and CMV-seropositive.

The chain couples TRBV7-2 to TRBJ2-7, with D possibly TRBD2 on 6 matching bases. V lost 5 bases to trimming and J lost 6 bases, with 14 bases between them. The CDR3 contains 13 residues. Germline loops: CDR1 SGHTA, CDR2 FQGNSA. CDR3 loop: CASSKDRGFEQYF. In nucleotides, the CDR3 is TGTGCCAGCAGCAAGGATCGGGGGTTCGAGCAGTACTTC. Supplemented by reference TRBV7-2 and TRBJ2-7, the full variable domain reads GAGVSQSPSNKVTEKGKDVELRCDPISGHTALYWYRQSLGQGLEFLIYFQGNSAPDKSGLPSDRFSAERTGGSVSTLTIQRTQQEDSAVYLCASSKDRGFEQYFGPGTRLTVT.

The chain joins TRBV4-2 to TRBJ1-2; no clear D. Trimming shortened V by 0 bases and J by 7 bases, and 18 bases separated the two germline ends. CDR1 LGHNA and CDR2 YNFKEQ come from the germline V gene. The CDR3 is 16 residues long. The CDR3 spells CASSQEEALQTPGYTF. Here the CDR3 DNA reads TGTGCCAGCAGCCAAGAAGAGGCACTCCAAACACCTGGCTACACCTTC.

The rearrangement links TRBV11-1 to TRBJ2-1; 10 positions match TRBD2. V shed 2 bases, J shed 8 bases, and the junction held 9 bases outside the gene matches. CDR3 length: 16 amino acids. Per the germline V gene, CDR1 is SGHAT and CDR2 is FQDESV (reference sequence). The CDR3 region has the DNA TGTGCCAGCAGCTTACCGCAGCGGGGGGGCTGGGATGAGCAGTTCTTC. Translation: CASSLPQRGGWDEQFF.

The chain couples TRBV27 to TRBJ2-1, with D possibly TRBD2 on 6 matching bases. This CDR3 has 15 amino acids. CDR1 is MNHEY and CDR2 is SMNVEV in the germline V gene (reference sequence). Deletions cut 5 bases from V and 4 bases from J, with 15 bases between. CDR3 loop: CASSGGSFLYNEQFF. The CDR3 DNA is TGTGCCAGCAGTGGGGGGTCATTCCTATACAATGAGCAGTTCTTC.

The chain links TRBV6-5 to TRBJ2-1; 7 nucleotides align to TRBD2. Germline V gives CDR1 MNHEY, CDR2 SVGAGI. This CDR3 is built from 14 residues. V shed 8 bases and J 1 base; nucleotides not matched to a gene: 5. DNA of the CDR3: TGTGCCAGCCGCCGGGGAGGGTCCTACAATGAGCAGTTCTTC. Translation: CASRRGGSYNEQFF.